A single sample is the source of the 7 T cell receptor beta chains below, sequenced in a study of shared clonotypes between healthy human individuals. Method: immunoSEQ multiplex PCR; TCRdb's copy keeps in-frame clones and lacks some. The sample has 2.5 million or so clones, about 92% seen once. Sequenced: naive CD4+ T cells sorted from blood. The sample's subset: CD45RA+ positively selected. Every receptor here comes from a man between 18 and 29 years old in good health.

V and J are TRBV28 and TRBJ2-7; 9 bases align to TRBD1. Germline V gene sequence: CDR1 MDHEN, CDR2 SYDVKM. V shed 4 bases and J 4 bases; nucleotides not matched to a gene: 8. The CDR3 has 15 residues. The CDR3 sequence: CASSSSGTGRYEQYF. CDR3 nucleotides: TGTGCCAGCAGTTCATCGGGGACAGGGCGATACGAGCAGTACTTC.

The chain employs TRBV27 and TRBJ1-6, with D tentatively TRBD1 (6 bases). The CDR3 has 13 residues. In germline, CDR1 is MNHEY, CDR2 SMNVEV (reference sequence). The ends were cut back, 6 bases at V and 7 bases at J, with 10 bases in the middle. The CDR3 nucleotides read TGTGCCAGCAGCGACAGGAAGAATTCACCCCTCCACTTT. Translating it yields CASSDRKNSPLHF.

J is TRBJ2-2 and V is TRBV7-6, with 13 bases aligning to TRBD2. Per the germline V gene, CDR1 is SGHVS and CDR2 is FNYEAQ. The CDR3 length is 16 residues. Trimming cost V 5 bases and J 7 bases; bases outside gene matches: 7. CDR3 amino acids: CASSTSGRAGVGELFF. CDR3 coding DNA: TGTGCCAGCAGCACTAGCGGGAGGGCCGGGGTCGGGGAGCTGTTTTTT.

V gene TRBV30 combines with J gene TRBJ2-1; TRBD1 matches at 7 bases. Germline V gene data show CDR1 as GTSNPN and CDR2 as SVGIG (reference sequence). The CDR3 consists of 14 residues. J lost 4 bases, V lost 7 bases, and 10 bases had no gene match. The CDR3 spells CAFKTQGVYNEQFF. CDR3 in DNA: TGTGCCTTTAAAACGCAGGGGGTTTACAATGAGCAGTTCTTC.

The chain carries TRBV30 and TRBJ1-5; D unclear. Trimming removed 0 bases from V and 3 bases from J, with 9 bases in between. CDR1 and CDR2 from the germline V gene are GTSNPN and SVGIG (reference sequence). The CDR3 sequence is 14 residues long. In DNA form, the CDR3 reads TGTGCCTGGAGTGTACACAGCTACAATCAGCCCCAGCATTTT. This gives the protein CAWSVHSYNQPQHF.

The V and J genes are TRBV15 and TRBJ1-1; D remains unclear. CDR3 size: 19 residues. V lost 0 bases to trimming and J lost 1 base, with 21 bases between them. The germline gives CDR1 LNHNV, CDR2 YYDKDF (reference sequence). CDR3 nucleotide sequence: TGTGCCACCAGCAGAGATCTCGCAGGCCGCGGGCAGAAGAACACTGAAGCTTTCTTT. It codes for CATSRDLAGRGQKNTEAFF.

This CDR3 is CAWSVLTSDSDTQYF. The CDR3 bases are TGTGCCTGGAGTGTCTTGACTAGCGACTCAGATACGCAGTATTTT. This sequence joins TRBV30 and TRBJ2-3, with 8 bases identical to TRBD2. Trimming removed 0 bases from V and 4 bases from J; junction bases left unmatched: 6. The CDR3 has 15 amino acids. Per the germline V gene, CDR1 is GTSNPN and CDR2 is SVGIG (reference sequence).